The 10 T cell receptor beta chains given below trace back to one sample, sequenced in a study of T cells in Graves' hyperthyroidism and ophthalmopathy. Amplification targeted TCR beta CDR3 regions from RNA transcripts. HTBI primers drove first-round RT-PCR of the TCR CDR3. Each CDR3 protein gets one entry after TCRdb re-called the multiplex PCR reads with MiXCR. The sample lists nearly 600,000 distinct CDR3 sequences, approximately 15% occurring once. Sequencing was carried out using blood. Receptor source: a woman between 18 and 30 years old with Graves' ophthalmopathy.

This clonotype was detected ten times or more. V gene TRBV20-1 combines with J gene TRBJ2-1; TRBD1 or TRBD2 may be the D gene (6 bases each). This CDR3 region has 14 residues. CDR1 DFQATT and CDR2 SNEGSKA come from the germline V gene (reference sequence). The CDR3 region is CREGGGTPYNEQFF. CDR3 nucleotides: TGCAGGGAGGGGGGAGGAACGCCCTACAATGAGCAGTTCTTC.

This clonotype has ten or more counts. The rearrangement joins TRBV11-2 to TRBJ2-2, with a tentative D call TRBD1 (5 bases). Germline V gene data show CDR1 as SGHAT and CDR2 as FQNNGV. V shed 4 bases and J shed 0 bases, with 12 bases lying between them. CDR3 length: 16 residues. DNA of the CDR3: TGTGCCAGCAGCTCTCTGGCAGGGCCGAACACCGGGGAGCTGTTTTTT. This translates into CASSSLAGPNTGELFF. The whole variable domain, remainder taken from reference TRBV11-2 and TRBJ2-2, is EAGVAQSPRYKIIEKRQSVAFWCNPISGHATLYWYQQILGQGPKLLIQFQNNGVVDDSQLPKDRFSAERLKGVDSTLKIQPAKLEDSAVYLCASSSLAGPNTGELFFGEGSRLTVL.

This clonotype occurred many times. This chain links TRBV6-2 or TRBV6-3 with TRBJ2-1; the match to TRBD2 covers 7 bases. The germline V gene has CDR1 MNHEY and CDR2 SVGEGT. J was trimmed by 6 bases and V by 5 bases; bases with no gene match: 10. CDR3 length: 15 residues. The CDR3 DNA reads TGTGCCAGCAGTCTTACTTGGGAGGGCCTCAATGAGCAGTTCTTC. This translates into CASSLTWEGLNEQFF.

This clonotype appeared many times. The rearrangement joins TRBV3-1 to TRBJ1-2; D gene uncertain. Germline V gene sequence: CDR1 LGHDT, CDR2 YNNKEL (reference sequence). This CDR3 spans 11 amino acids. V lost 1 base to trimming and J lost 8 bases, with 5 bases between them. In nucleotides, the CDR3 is TGTGCCAGCAGCCAAGGTACGGGCTACACCTTC. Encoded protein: CASSQGTGYTF.

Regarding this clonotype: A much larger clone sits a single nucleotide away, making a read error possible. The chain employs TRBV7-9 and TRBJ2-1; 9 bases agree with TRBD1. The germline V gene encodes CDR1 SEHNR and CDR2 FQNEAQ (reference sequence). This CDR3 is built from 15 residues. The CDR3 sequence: CASSSDRGTYNGQFF. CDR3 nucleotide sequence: TGTGCCAGCAGCTCGGACAGGGGTACGTACAATGGGCAGTTCTTC.

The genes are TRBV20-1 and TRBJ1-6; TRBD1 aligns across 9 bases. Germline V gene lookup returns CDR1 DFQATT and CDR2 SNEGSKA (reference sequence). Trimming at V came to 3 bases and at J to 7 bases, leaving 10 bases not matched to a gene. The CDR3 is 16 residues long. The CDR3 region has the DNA TGCAGTGCTAGGCGGGCGGGGACAGGGTGGAATTCACCCCTCCACTTT. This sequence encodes CSARRAGTGWNSPLHF.

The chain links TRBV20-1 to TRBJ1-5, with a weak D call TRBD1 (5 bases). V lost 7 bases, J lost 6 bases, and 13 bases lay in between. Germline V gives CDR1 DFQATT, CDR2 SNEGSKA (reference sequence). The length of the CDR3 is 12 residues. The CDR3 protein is CSVPQGGQPQHF. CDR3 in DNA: TGCAGTGTCCCGCAGGGCGGTCAGCCCCAGCATTTT.

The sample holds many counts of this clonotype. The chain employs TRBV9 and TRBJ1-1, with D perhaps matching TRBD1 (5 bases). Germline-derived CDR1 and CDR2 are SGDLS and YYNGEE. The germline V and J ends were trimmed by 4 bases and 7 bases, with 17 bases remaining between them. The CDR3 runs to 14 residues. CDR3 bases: TGTGCCAGCAGCCCCCGCAGGGATTTGATTGAAGCTTTCTTT. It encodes CASSPRRDLIEAFF.

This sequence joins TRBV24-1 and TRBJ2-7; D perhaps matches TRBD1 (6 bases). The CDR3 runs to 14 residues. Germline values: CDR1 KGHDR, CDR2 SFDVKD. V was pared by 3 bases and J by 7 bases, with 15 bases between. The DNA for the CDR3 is TGTGCCACCAGTGATGGGGACATCTACGGGGAGCAGTACTTC. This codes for CATSDGDIYGEQYF.

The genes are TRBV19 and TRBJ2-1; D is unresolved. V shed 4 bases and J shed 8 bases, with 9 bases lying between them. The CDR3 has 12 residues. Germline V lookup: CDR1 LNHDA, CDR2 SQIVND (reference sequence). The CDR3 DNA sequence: TGTGCCAGTAGTACTTTCCGAGATGAGCAGTTCTTC. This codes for CASSTFRDEQFF.